This T cell receptor beta chain was found in a study of blood T cell repertoires in COVID-19. About the research overall: PBMCs, B-cell-depleted T cells, or T cells provided the cDNA or gDNA that made up the material.

The V gene lost 3 bases and the J gene lost 11 bases, with 8 bases spanning the gap. Germline V gives CDR1 MNHEY, CDR2 SMNVEV (reference sequence). This CDR3 region has 11 residues. Enrollees, roughly 18 to 89 years old, lived in fewer than 25 US areas. Membership in each cohort depended on participant-reported clinical history. Repertoires were generated with immunoSEQ multiplex PCR, while TCRdb's copy carries only in-frame clones and drops some. The sample holds roughly 260,000 clones, roughly nine tenths seen once. The sequence was collected from a human donor in a cohort exposed to, infected with or recovered from COVID-19 (not recorded which). The donor label of this sample is uncertain. This chain joins TRBV27 and TRBJ2-1; possible D gene TRBD2, 5 bases. What was sequenced was PBMCs or T cells enriched from blood (not recorded which). CDR3 sequence reads: CASSFAGKQFF. CDR3 nucleotide sequence: TGTGCCAGCAGTTTTGCGGGTAAGCAGTTCTTC.